Listed below are T cell receptor beta chains from one sample, sequenced in a study of Graves' ophthalmopathy and Graves' hyperthyroidism. Using its own MiXCR run on the multiplex PCR reads, TCRdb lists one record per CDR3 protein. The sample lists 200,000 to 250,000 distinct CDR3 sequences, 40% to 50% occurring once. Material for sequencing was peripheral blood. Receptor source: an adult man with Graves' ophthalmopathy. Each CDR3 is given with its conserved first and last residue. The D gene is left open where the match is weak. Size values are once, few and many counts, or a class for expanded clones, and some rows have none.

few	TRBV2	TRBD1	TRBJ1-5	CASSGQGAYQPQHF	TGTGCCAGCAGTGGACAGGGGGCATATCAGCCCCAGCATTTT
.	TRBV7-9	.	TRBJ2-7	CASSLRRNSYEQYF	TGTGCCAGCAGCTTAAGACGTAATTCCTACGAGCAGTACTTC
.	TRBV6-6	.	TRBJ1-1	CASEGYTEAFF	TGTGCCAGCGAGGGGTACACTGAAGCTTTCTTT
.	TRBV20-1	.	TRBJ2-5	CSAIFPEQETQYF	TGCAGTGCTATTTTTCCGGAACAAGAGACCCAGTACTTC
.	TRBV29-1	TRBD1	TRBJ2-6	CSVATRTGSSGANVLTF	TGCAGCGTTGCCACCCGGACAGGGAGCTCTGGGGCCAACGTCCTGACTTTC
.	TRBV7-9	.	TRBJ2-7	CASSPEKGGYEQYF	TGTGCCAGCTCACCCGAAAAGGGAGGCTACGAGCAGTACTTC
.	TRBV10-3	.	TRBJ1-4	CASGEVNEKLFF	TGTGCCAGCGGAGAGGTGAATGAAAAACTGTTTTTT
.	TRBV19	TRBD2	TRBJ2-5	CASSIEGGAGGRGETQYF	TGTGCCAGTAGTATAGAGGGAGGAGCGGGAGGCAGGGGGGAGACCCAGTACTTC
once	TRBV20-1	TRBD2	TRBJ2-2	CSARDRSGSYAGELFF	TGCAGTGCTAGAGATAGGAGCGGGAGTTACGCCGGGGAGCTGTTTTTT
.	TRBV16	.	TRBJ1-5	CASSQSGGNQPQHF	TGTGCCAGCAGCCAATCAGGGGGGAATCAGCCCCAGCATTTT
.	TRBV24-1	.	TRBJ2-5	CATSAPLRRETQYF	TGTGCCACCAGTGCTCCCCTGAGACGGGAGACCCAGTACTTC